This is a list of T cell receptor beta chains from one sample in a study of T cell responses to AZD1222 COVID-19 vaccine. Libraries were prepared by immunoSEQ multiplex PCR; TCRdb keeps only in-frame clonotypes and omits some of them. The repertoire holds 150,000 or so clones, with 90% to 95% as singletons. This specimen consisted of peripheral blood, obtained on day 0 of AZD1222 vaccination. These receptor sequences come from an adult in good health. Each CDR3 is given with its conserved first and last residue. A D gene is named only where the DNA matches it firmly. A clone size is listed for some rows: how often the clone was seen (once, few, many), or a class if it is expanded.

d_call: -; v_call: TRBV30; j_call: TRBJ2-2; clone_size: -; cdr3_nt: TGTGCCCGGTCCCTCGGGACCCTCACCGGGGAGCTGTTTTTT; cdr3_aa: CARSLGTLTGELFF
d_call: -; v_call: TRBV28; j_call: TRBJ1-2; clone_size: -; cdr3_nt: TGTGCCAGCGGCGCGGAGACCTTCTATGGCTACACCTTC; cdr3_aa: CASGAETFYGYTF
d_call: -; v_call: TRBV6-2/TRBV6-3; j_call: TRBJ2-3; clone_size: -; cdr3_nt: TGTGCCAGCAGTCCACCGGGCGGCCAGAGAAGTACGCAGTATTTT; cdr3_aa: CASSPPGGQRSTQYF
d_call: TRBD2; v_call: TRBV7-7; j_call: TRBJ2-1; clone_size: -; cdr3_nt: TGTGCTAGCAGTATCGGACTAGCGGGATACAATGAGCAGTTCTTC; cdr3_aa: CASSIGLAGYNEQFF
d_call: TRBD2; v_call: TRBV14; j_call: TRBJ2-7; clone_size: -; cdr3_nt: TGTGCCAGCAGCCGCGGACTAGCGTACCCCTACGAGCAGTACTTC; cdr3_aa: CASSRGLAYPYEQYF
d_call: TRBD1; v_call: TRBV12-3/TRBV12-4; j_call: TRBJ2-1; clone_size: -; cdr3_nt: TGTGCCAGCAGCCCCAGCAGGGGGATTGAGCAGTTCTTC; cdr3_aa: CASSPSRGIEQFF
d_call: -; v_call: TRBV5-3; j_call: TRBJ2-7; clone_size: -; cdr3_nt: TGTGCCAGAAGCTTGGCCGGAATGGCCTACGAGCAGTACTTC; cdr3_aa: CARSLAGMAYEQYF
d_call: -; v_call: TRBV28; j_call: TRBJ2-1; clone_size: -; cdr3_nt: TGTGCCAGCACTTCAACTAGGGGGGGTCGGAATGAGCAGTTCTTC; cdr3_aa: CASTSTRGGRNEQFF
d_call: TRBD1; v_call: TRBV6-5; j_call: TRBJ1-2; clone_size: -; cdr3_nt: TGTGCCAGCAGCCGCTCGGGACAGACGGTTAATGGCTACACCTTC; cdr3_aa: CASSRSGQTVNGYTF
d_call: TRBD2; v_call: TRBV7-2; j_call: TRBJ2-7; clone_size: -; cdr3_nt: TGTGCCAGCAGCTTAGTAGCGGGAGAATACGAGCAGTACTTC; cdr3_aa: CASSLVAGEYEQYF
d_call: -; v_call: TRBV19; j_call: TRBJ1-5; clone_size: -; cdr3_nt: TGTGCCAGTAGTATATGGGAAACCGGGAGGTTGGCCCAGCATTTT; cdr3_aa: CASSIWETGRLAQHF
d_call: TRBD2; v_call: TRBV5-4; j_call: TRBJ2-1; clone_size: -; cdr3_nt: TGTGCCAGCAGCTTGAGGACTAGCGGGAGTAATGAGCAGTTCTTC; cdr3_aa: CASSLRTSGSNEQFF
d_call: TRBD2; v_call: TRBV28; j_call: TRBJ2-7; clone_size: -; cdr3_nt: TGTGCCAGCAGTTTGACTAGCGCCCACGAGCAGTACTTC; cdr3_aa: CASSLTSAHEQYF
d_call: TRBD1; v_call: TRBV2; j_call: TRBJ1-2; clone_size: -; cdr3_nt: TGTGCCAGCAGTGAAGCCCTTGACAGGGTCGGCTATGGCTACACCTTC; cdr3_aa: CASSEALDRVGYGYTF
d_call: TRBD1; v_call: TRBV2; j_call: TRBJ2-2; clone_size: once; cdr3_nt: TGTGCCAGCAGTGAAGGGGGGACAGGGAACGGGGAGCTGTTTTTT; cdr3_aa: CASSEGGTGNGELFF
d_call: TRBD1; v_call: TRBV27; j_call: TRBJ1-1; clone_size: -; cdr3_nt: TGTGCCAGCAGTTCGCGGGACAGGGTGAACACTGAAGCTTTCTTT; cdr3_aa: CASSSRDRVNTEAFF
d_call: TRBD1; v_call: TRBV7-2; j_call: TRBJ1-6; clone_size: -; cdr3_nt: TGTGCCAGCAGCCTCTTTCCAACCGGACAGGGAGGTAATTCACCCCTCCACTTT; cdr3_aa: CASSLFPTGQGGNSPLHF
d_call: -; v_call: TRBV20-1; j_call: TRBJ2-7; clone_size: -; cdr3_nt: TGCAGTGCTAGAGTGGCTTCCGAGCAGTACTTC; cdr3_aa: CSARVASEQYF
d_call: -; v_call: TRBV11-2; j_call: TRBJ2-1; clone_size: -; cdr3_nt: TGTGCCAGCAGCCCCCATGCAGTAACCTACAATGAGCAGTTCTTC; cdr3_aa: CASSPHAVTYNEQFF
d_call: TRBD1; v_call: TRBV5-8; j_call: TRBJ2-7; clone_size: -; cdr3_nt: TGTGCCAGCAGCTTGGGACAGGGGGTTCGGTACGAGCAGTACTTC; cdr3_aa: CASSLGQGVRYEQYF
d_call: TRBD1; v_call: TRBV11-2; j_call: TRBJ2-7; clone_size: -; cdr3_nt: TGTGCCAGCAGCCTCACCGCGAACAGGGGGGCTTACGAGCAGTACTTC; cdr3_aa: CASSLTANRGAYEQYF
d_call: -; v_call: TRBV5-4; j_call: TRBJ1-5; clone_size: -; cdr3_nt: TGTGCCAGCAGCTTGGGAGGGGGCAATCAGCCCCAGCATTTT; cdr3_aa: CASSLGGGNQPQHF
d_call: -; v_call: TRBV5-5; j_call: TRBJ2-5; clone_size: -; cdr3_nt: TGTGCCAGCAGCTTGGCGGTCGGGGGCGGGGCCCAAGAGACCCAGTACTTC; cdr3_aa: CASSLAVGGGAQETQYF
d_call: -; v_call: TRBV27; j_call: TRBJ1-6; clone_size: -; cdr3_nt: TGTGCCAGCAGTTTATTAAGTCAGATTAATTCACCCCTCCACTTT; cdr3_aa: CASSLLSQINSPLHF